This record concerns one T cell receptor (beta chain) sequence. The antigen remains unidentified. The data are from a study of identical twins. Study-wide results and caveats: Within twin pairs, the out-of-frame alpha sequences they shared showed excess low generation probability.

TCRdb re-called the 5' RACE reads through MiXCR, storing one row per CDR3 protein. Among approximately 220,000 distinct CDR3 sequences listed, under 10% were seen once. Healthy Caucasians, and only they, were the donors. The same specimen was also included in a second study, on yellow fever vaccine responses in identical twins.

The sequenced sample was memory (CD45RO+) T cells sorted from blood. This sequence was found in a woman between 18 and 29 years old in good health.

The CDR3 DNA sequence: TGCAGCGTTTCGGAGGGCCCTGAAGCTTTCTTT. Its protein product is CSVSEGPEAFF. This sequence joins TRBV29-1 and TRBJ1-1; no firm D call. The germline CDR1 and CDR2 sequences are SQVTM and ANQGSEA. The ends were cut back, 5 bases at V and 6 bases at J, with 10 bases in the middle. The CDR3 length is 11 residues.